Below are 20 T cell receptor beta chains sequenced from a single sample in a study of blood T cell repertoires in COVID-19. Profiled with immunoSEQ multiplex PCR; TCRdb holds only in-frame clones, not every one. The data contain around 300,000 clones, about 87% of them singletons. What was sequenced was peripheral blood. The receptor source for this set is a woman aged 25 to 39 with COVID-19, enrolled during active disease.

The chain carries TRBV7-2 and TRBJ1-3, with D hard to call. CDR3 length equals 16 residues. V was clipped by 5 bases and J by 0 bases, with 14 bases between them. The germline V gene has CDR1 SGHTA and CDR2 FQGNSA. The CDR3 DNA follows: TGTGCCAGCAGCCGCCTTGGGCAGAACTCTGGAAACACCATATATTTT. Encoded protein: CASSRLGQNSGNTIYF.

The chain couples TRBV6-1 to TRBJ1-1; D is ambiguous. The CDR3 spans 14 residues. The V end was cut by 3 bases, the J end by 1 base, with 9 bases between. Germline assignment: CDR1 MNHNS and CDR2 SASEGT. This CDR3 is CASSDTPGNTEAFF. DNA for the CDR3: TGTGCCAGCAGTGATACGCCCGGGAACACTGAAGCTTTCTTT.

V gene TRBV6-4 combines with J gene TRBJ2-1; 8 bases line up with TRBD2. Trimming cost V 6 bases and J 6 bases; bases outside gene matches: 7. This CDR3 contains 14 residues. The germline CDR1 and CDR2 sequences are MRHNA and SNTAGT. The CDR3 bases are TGTGCCAGCAGGCAGGGCGGGGGGTCCAATGAGCAGTTCTTC. Translating it yields CASRQGGGSNEQFF.

The gene calls are TRBV28 and TRBJ1-6; 7 bases are shared with TRBD1. CDR1 and CDR2 from the germline V gene are MDHEN and SYDVKM. CDR3 length: 14 amino acids. V shed 7 bases, J shed 8 bases, and the junction held 8 bases outside the gene matches. The CDR3 DNA reads TGTGCCAGCACAAAGGGACAGCTAGATTCACCCCTCCACTTT. Translating gives CASTKGQLDSPLHF.

V is TRBV6-1 and J is TRBJ2-5; a possible D gene is TRBD2 (5 bases). This CDR3 contains 15 residues. The ends were cut back, 2 bases at V and 5 bases at J, with 15 bases in the middle. Germline CDR1 and CDR2: MNHNS and SASEGT. The CDR3 loop reads CASSESLALGETQYF. The CDR3 DNA sequence: TGTGCCAGCAGTGAAAGCCTAGCACTCGGGGAGACCCAGTACTTC.

This clone has more than one count but fewer than ten. The chain is built from TRBV24-1 and TRBJ2-5; 9 nucleotides line up with TRBD2. Germline V gives CDR1 KGHDR, CDR2 SFDVKD. The CDR3 consists of 14 residues. Losses at the gene ends were 3 bases for V and 5 bases for J; bases not matched to a gene: 3. The CDR3 sequence is CATSDQLAGETQYF. For the CDR3, the DNA is TGTGCCACCAGTGATCAGCTAGCGGGGGAGACCCAGTACTTC.

V and J are TRBV6-1 and TRBJ1-6; TRBD1 might be the D (6 bases). Trimming pared 1 base from V and 9 bases from J, leaving 16 bases between. There are 16 residues in the CDR3. Germline CDR1 MNHNS, CDR2 SASEGT. The CDR3 DNA reads TGTGCCAGCAGTGAAGATAGGGGGTCGGGGAGTTCACCCCTCCACTTT. Translation gives CASSEDRGSGSSPLHF.

This rearrangement joins TRBV11-2 to TRBJ1-6, with unresolved D. The germline V gene encodes CDR1 SGHAT and CDR2 FQNNGV. V was pared by 3 bases and J by 8 bases, with 5 bases between. The CDR3 runs 12 residues. The CDR3 DNA follows: TGTGCCAGCAGCTTCCAGGATTCACCCCTCCACTTT. Translated, it gives CASSFQDSPLHF.

CDR3 loop: CASGPDRGLGYTF. As DNA, the CDR3 is TGTGCTAGTGGCCCAGACAGGGGGCTTGGCTACACCTTC. The chain recombines TRBV12-5 with TRBJ1-2; 10 bases are shared with TRBD1. Losses at the gene ends were 6 bases for V and 7 bases for J; bases not matched to a gene: 5. Germline V CDR1 and CDR2: LGHNT, FRNRAP. The CDR3 covers 13 residues.

This clone came up a few times. The rearrangement uses TRBV2 and TRBJ1-2, with D tentatively TRBD1 (5 bases). The germline gives CDR1 SNHLY, CDR2 FYNNEI. With 6 bases removed from V and 5 bases from J, the gap between germline ends came to 13 bases. The CDR3 is made up of 13 amino acids. CDR3 in amino acids: CASSSGLMYGYTF. The CDR3 DNA reads as TGTGCCAGCAGCTCGGGACTTATGTATGGCTACACCTTC.

The chain couples TRBV7-9 to TRBJ1-4; possibly TRBD1 for D (5 bases). CDR1 is SEHNR, CDR2 FQNEAQ, per germline (reference sequence). CDR3 size: 13 residues. Trimming left V 5 bases short and J 8 bases short, with 12 bases between. The CDR3 spells CASSGAGREKLFF. CDR3 nucleotide sequence: TGTGCCAGCAGCGGCGCAGGGAGGGAAAAACTGTTTTTT.

This chain joins TRBV5-8 and TRBJ2-7; D possibly corresponds to TRBD1 (5 bases). The germline gives CDR1 SGHTS, CDR2 YDEGEE. CDR3 length: 13 residues. Between the trimmed V and J ends, which lost 6 bases and 4 bases, there was a span of 14 bases. CDR3 sequence (DNA): TGTGCCAGCACCTTAGGGGCACTTTACGAGCAGTACTTC. Its translation: CASTLGALYEQYF.

This sequence joins TRBV18 and TRBJ1-6; 10 positions agree with TRBD1. Germline loops: CDR1 KGHSH, CDR2 LQKENI. The CDR3 extends over 15 amino acids. The V segment lost 1 base and the J segment 10 bases; nucleotides outside the gene matches: 4. The CDR3 nucleotides are TGTGCCAGCTCACCACTACCGGGACAGGGGTCACCCCTCCACTTT. It yields the protein CASSPLPGQGSPLHF.

This clone was seen only once. This chain connects TRBV10-3 to TRBJ1-6; D perhaps matches TRBD1 (5 bases). The CDR3 covers 13 residues. V lost 6 bases and J 8 bases, leaving 11 bases between the germline ends. Germline assignment: CDR1 ENHRY and CDR2 SYGVKD. CDR3 nucleotide sequence: TGTGCCATCAGCCAATCCAGGGATTCACCCCTCCACTTT. Translated, it gives CAISQSRDSPLHF.

This chain uses TRBV4-1 with TRBJ2-5; 7 bases are shared with TRBD2. Unmatched junction bases numbered 6, after V lost 1 base and J lost 4 bases. Germline CDR1 MGHRA, CDR2 YSYEKL. This CDR3 has 15 residues. In DNA form, the CDR3 reads TGCGCCAGCAGCCAAGGGTTACTAGCGCCAGAGACCCAGTACTTC. As protein: CASSQGLLAPETQYF.

This clone showed up just a few times. The chain recombines TRBV30 with TRBJ2-7, with 7 bases aligning to TRBD2. CDR1 is GTSNPN, CDR2 SVGIG, per germline (reference sequence). With V trimmed by 5 bases and J by 2 bases, 0 bases remained unmatched. This CDR3 is built from 11 residues. CDR3 sequence reads: CAWGRAYEQYF. CDR3 in DNA: TGTGCCTGGGGGAGGGCCTACGAGCAGTACTTC.

The chain employs TRBV2 and TRBJ2-2, with a possible D match to TRBD1 (6 bases). Germline loops: CDR1 SNHLY, CDR2 FYNNEI. Between the trimmed V and J ends, which lost 6 bases and 5 bases, there was a span of 13 bases. There are 14 residues in the CDR3. Here the CDR3 DNA reads TGTGCCAGCAGACAGGGTTATGTTACCGGGGAGCTGTTTTTT. It encodes CASRQGYVTGELFF.

The chain uses TRBV30 and TRBJ2-5; 12 nucleotides line up with TRBD2. The CDR3 has 15 amino acids. V was clipped by 0 bases and J by 9 bases; unmatched bases: 8. Germline V gene sequence: CDR1 GTSNPN, CDR2 SVGIG (reference sequence). This CDR3 reads CAWSVLAGGARAQYF. The CDR3 coding sequence is TGTGCCTGGAGTGTACTAGCGGGGGGAGCCCGGGCCCAGTACTTC.

The chain couples TRBV27 to TRBJ1-1; possibly TRBD1 for D (5 bases). This CDR3 is built from 15 residues. CDR1 and CDR2 from the germline V gene are MNHEY and SMNVEV (reference sequence). V lost 0 bases, J lost 10 bases, and 18 bases lay in between. The chain's CDR3 is CASSLSGPRRGVAFF. CDR3 DNA sequence: TGTGCCAGCAGTTTATCAGGGCCCCGTCGGGGGGTAGCTTTCTTT.

The chain carries TRBV7-6 and TRBJ2-7; 11 bases are shared with TRBD2. The ends lost 7 bases at V and 4 bases at J; junction bases unmatched: 3. CDR1 SGHVS and CDR2 FNYEAQ come from the germline V gene. The CDR3 has 13 residues. The DNA for the CDR3 is TGTGCCAGCACCCTAGCGGGGGGATACGAGCAGTACTTC. As protein: CASTLAGGYEQYF.